This T cell receptor (beta chain) was obtained from a study of high-grade serous ovarian cancer treatment subgroups. Study summary: Each sample yielded on average about 7,000 unique TCR beta rearrangements from 12,000 to 15,000 reads. Study outcomes and limitations: Only CDR3 was analyzed; CDR1 and CDR2 were not.

Tumor samples were obtained before definitive surgery or chemotherapy. The assay was immunoSEQ multiplex PCR, and TCRdb's table has in-frame clones only and misses some. This repertoire shows about 12,000 clones, 80% to 90% found once; its top ten account for approximately 2.9%. A remark on this clone: As yet, its antigen is unknown.

V gave up 5 bases and J gave up 3 bases, with 13 bases separating them. The CDR3 is made up of 14 amino acids. The germline V gene encodes CDR1 ENHRY and CDR2 SYGVKD. The chain couples TRBV10-3 to TRBJ1-1; tentatively, D is TRBD1 (5 bases). The sequence was collected from a human donor with high-grade serous ovarian cancer. Sample: tumor tissue. The CDR3 DNA is TGTGCCATCAGTTCCGCAGGGATGCACACTGAAGCTTTCTTT. This sequence encodes CAISSAGMHTEAFF.